This TCR beta chain was obtained from a study of T cells in Graves' hyperthyroidism and ophthalmopathy. It was uncontrolled infection, other autoimmune disease, pregnancy or lactation that excluded patients. V was clipped by 3 bases and J by 7 bases, with 12 bases between them. This CDR3 comprises 13 residues. RNA transcripts served as the template for amplifying TCR beta CDR3 regions. The HTBI primer set was used in a first-round RT-PCR of the TCR CDR3. TCRdb ran MiXCR on the multiplex PCR reads and lists one entry per CDR3 protein. The sample contains about 250,000 distinct CDR3 sequences, roughly 22% of which appear only once.

The TCR was taken from a man aged 25 to 40 with Graves' ophthalmopathy. This chain uses TRBV12-3 or TRBV12-4 with TRBJ1-1; no clear D. The material sequenced was blood. The CDR3 spells CASSFRITSEAFF. The CDR3 nucleotides read TGTGCCAGCAGTTTTAGAATAACGAGTGAAGCTTTCTTT.